This T cell receptor (beta chain) was documented in a study of blood T cell repertoires in COVID-19. In the study overall: The United States, Italy and Spain were the sources of the acute and convalescent COVID-19 samples. From T cells, B-cell-depleted T cells, or PBMCs came the material, which was cDNA or gDNA.

This CDR3 is built from 14 residues. V was cut by 2 bases and J by 1 base, with 8 bases left in between. Germline V gene lookup returns CDR1 MNHEY and CDR2 SVGAGI. How the authors handled the data: Quantification of nucleated cells was approximated via reference gene primer amplification. Data came from immunoSEQ multiplex PCR; TCRdb stores just in-frame clones and leaves some out. The V and J calls and clone size are taken from that table; D and trimming were inferred from the DNA. The sample contains more than 50,000 clones, 82% of which appear only once. The sequence was obtained from a human donor in a cohort sampled during active COVID-19. Input material: peripheral blood. V is TRBV6-5 and J is TRBJ1-1; no firm D call. In DNA, the CDR3 is TGTGCCAGCAGTTACAGGGCGGGGAACACTGAAGCTTTCTTT. Its translation is CASSYRAGNTEAFF.